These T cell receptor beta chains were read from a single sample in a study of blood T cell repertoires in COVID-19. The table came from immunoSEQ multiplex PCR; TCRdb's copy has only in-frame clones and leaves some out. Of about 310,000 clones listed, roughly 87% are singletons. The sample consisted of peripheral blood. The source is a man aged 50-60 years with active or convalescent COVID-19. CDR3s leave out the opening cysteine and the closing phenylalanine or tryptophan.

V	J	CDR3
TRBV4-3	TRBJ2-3	ASSQYPSLGDTQY
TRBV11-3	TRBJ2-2	ASSLAGHRELF
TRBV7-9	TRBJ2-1	ASSLVGEWMF
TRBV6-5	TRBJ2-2	ASRDRGSTGELF
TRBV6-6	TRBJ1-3	ASTKPPEINTIY
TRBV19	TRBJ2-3	ASSMGGQGAFTQY
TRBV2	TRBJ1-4	ASSGQGALEKLF
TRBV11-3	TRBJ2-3	ASSQGLAAFRDTQY
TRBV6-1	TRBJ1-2	ASSEATAYSPYGYT
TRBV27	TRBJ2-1	ASTLAGFHNEQF
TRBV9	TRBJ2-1	ASSPLASGSGDEQF
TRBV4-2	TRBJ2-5	ASSHTKHGRRETQY
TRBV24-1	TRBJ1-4	ATGTEYNEKLF
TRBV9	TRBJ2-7	ASSGGGSASEQY
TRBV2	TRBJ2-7	ASTDGSRRTTEQY
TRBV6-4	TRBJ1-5	ASSQTGGAEQPQH
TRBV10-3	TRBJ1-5	AIGRGDNQPQH
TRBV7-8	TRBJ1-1	ASSVTETNTEAF
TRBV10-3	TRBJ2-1	AIRRTSGTNNEQF
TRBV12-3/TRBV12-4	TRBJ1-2	ASSKGQGHGYT
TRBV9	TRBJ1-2	ASSVGQGAIYGYT
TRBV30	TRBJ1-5	AWSATGNQPQH
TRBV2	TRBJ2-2	ASSVGRARTAGELF
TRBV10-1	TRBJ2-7	ASSSVDRETYEQY
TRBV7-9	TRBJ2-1	ASSPPGSTYNEQF
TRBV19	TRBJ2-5	ASSISSQGQRETQY
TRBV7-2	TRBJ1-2	ASSLLGREGGYT
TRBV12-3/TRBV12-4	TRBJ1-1	ASSLSRGTEAF
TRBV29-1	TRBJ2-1	SVEGATTVSYNEQF
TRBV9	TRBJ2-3	ASSVLEGTSTDTQY
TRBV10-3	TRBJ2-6	AISEGGAGANVLT
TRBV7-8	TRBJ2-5	ASSPHGGGETQY
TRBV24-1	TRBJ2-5	ATRGQGGETQY
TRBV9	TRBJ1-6	ASSVADDSDSPLH
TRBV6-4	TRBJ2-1	ASSDRWTSGPYNEQF
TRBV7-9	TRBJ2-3	ASSPGGGGTDTQY
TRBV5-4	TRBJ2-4	ASSAGGSKNIQY
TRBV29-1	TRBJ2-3	SVESIGGITDTQY
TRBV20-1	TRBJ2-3	SASGLAANTQY
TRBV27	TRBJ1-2	ASSGTGYGYT
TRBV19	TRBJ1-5	ASSTGQGGNQPQH
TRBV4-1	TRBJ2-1	ASSQVLRTGYNEQF
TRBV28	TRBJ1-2	ASSWPGGGYT
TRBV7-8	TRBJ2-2	ASATGIAGELF
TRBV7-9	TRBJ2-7	ASSLVGGRAYEQY
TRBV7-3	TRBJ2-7	ASSLGLAGGRYEQY
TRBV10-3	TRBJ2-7	AISETSRSYEQY